The 14 T cell receptor beta chains given below trace back to one sample, sequenced in a study of cytomegalovirus exposure and HLA in healthy donors. It was with 60 Vbeta and 13 Jbeta primers that the PCR ran. Produced via immunoSEQ multiplex PCR; TCRdb's table is partial and in-frame only. Recorded for this sample: 100,000 to 150,000 clones. The sequenced sample was PBMCs. The receptors were gathered from a man aged 35-49 years in good health and CMV-seronegative.

The chain recombines TRBV6-6 with TRBJ1-1, with 7 bases that match TRBD1. The ends lost 7 bases at V and 0 bases at J; junction bases unmatched: 5. Germline CDR1 MNHNY, CDR2 SVGAGI (reference sequence). The CDR3 contains 14 residues. The CDR3: CASTPGQLNTEAFF. CDR3 nucleotides: TGTGCCAGCACCCCGGGACAGTTGAACACTGAAGCTTTCTTT.

This rearrangement joins TRBV28 to TRBJ1-3; 8 nucleotides agree with TRBD1. The V gene end was trimmed by 1 base and the J gene end by 0 bases; junction bases not matched to a gene: 11. The CDR3 consists of 19 residues. Germline CDR1 reads MDHEN; CDR2 reads SYDVKM. This CDR3 reads CASSLSPSRTGSSGNTIYF. In nucleotides, the CDR3 is TGTGCCAGCAGTTTATCCCCTTCTAGGACAGGGAGCTCTGGAAACACCATATATTTT.

J is TRBJ2-1 and V is TRBV7-2; TRBD2 aligns across 9 bases. Per the germline V gene, CDR1 is SGHTA and CDR2 is FQGNSA. The CDR3 is made up of 18 amino acids. V trimming: 4 bases; J trimming: 4 bases; junction bases outside the gene matches: 14. CDR3 DNA: TGTGCCAGCAGCTCTCGGGGTCAAGCGGGAGGAGCGTACAATGAGCAGTTCTTC. This translates into CASSSRGQAGGAYNEQFF.

V and J are TRBV7-2 and TRBJ2-1; D is unresolved. Germline CDR1 and CDR2: SGHTA and FQGNSA. This CDR3 has 13 amino acids. V was shortened by 5 bases and J by 9 bases, with 14 bases between the two germline ends. This CDR3 is CASSPPWWSEQFF. In nucleotides, the CDR3 is TGTGCCAGCAGCCCCCCCTGGTGGAGTGAGCAGTTCTTC. The complete variable domain, with remaining parts taken from reference TRBV7-2 and TRBJ2-1, reads GAGVSQSPSNKVTEKGKDVELRCDPISGHTALYWYRQSLGQGLEFLIYFQGNSAPDKSGLPSDRFSAERTGGSVSTLTIQRTQQEDSAVYLCASSPPWWSEQFFGPGTRLTVL.

V is TRBV25-1 and J is TRBJ1-4, with 9 bases lining up with TRBD1. CDR3 size: 15 residues. The germline gives CDR1 MGHDK, CDR2 SYGVNS. J gave up 6 bases and V 5 bases, and 7 bases lay outside the gene matches. CDR3 DNA sequence: TGTGCCAGCAGTCGGAGGCGGGACAGGGATGAAAAACTGTTTTTT. Residues: CASSRRRDRDEKLFF. Complete variable domain (other parts from reference TRBV25-1 and TRBJ1-4): EADIYQTPRYLVIGTGKKITLECSQTMGHDKMYWYQQDPGMELHLIHYSYGVNSTEKGDLSSESTVSRIRTEHFPLTLESARPSHTSQYLCASSRRRDRDEKLFFGSGTQLSVL.

The gene calls are TRBV6-5 and TRBJ2-3; D is ambiguous. Germline CDR1 is MNHEY and CDR2 is SVGAGI. The CDR3 covers 13 residues. The V and J ends lost 10 bases and 0 bases respectively, with 11 bases between them. CDR3: CATMTTSTDTQYF. The CDR3 nucleotides are TGTGCCACCATGACGACTAGCACAGATACGCAGTATTTT.

V gene TRBV4-3 combines with J gene TRBJ1-3; 7 nucleotides match TRBD1. The ends lost 2 bases at V and 0 bases at J; junction bases unmatched: 1. The CDR3 spans 15 residues. Germline CDR1 LGHNA, CDR2 YSLEER. The DNA of the CDR3 is TGCGCCAGCAGCCAACGGACAGGCTCTGGAAACACCATATATTTT. Residues: CASSQRTGSGNTIYF.

This chain joins TRBV18 and TRBJ2-2; TRBD2 aligns across 12 bases. The germline V gene encodes CDR1 KGHSH and CDR2 LQKENI. V was clipped by 5 bases and J by 6 bases; unmatched bases: 10. The CDR3 contains 17 residues. CDR3 DNA: TGTGCCAGCTCATCGGGAACTAGCGGGAGGATGGCCGGGGAGCTGTTTTTT. It translates to CASSSGTSGRMAGELFF.

The chain couples TRBV9 to TRBJ2-2; weak D call: TRBD1 (5 bases). Germline CDR1 SGDLS, CDR2 YYNGEE. The CDR3 runs to 15 residues. V was trimmed by 1 base and J by 1 base, leaving 8 bases between them. CDR3 sequence: CASSVYGQNTGELFF. The CDR3 nucleotides are TGTGCCAGCAGCGTATACGGACAGAACACCGGGGAGCTGTTTTTT.

The chain combines TRBV10-3 with TRBJ2-7; 10 nucleotides align to TRBD1. This CDR3 comprises 14 residues. The trim removed 6 bases at V and 4 bases at J, leaving 6 bases unmatched. CDR1 is ENHRY, CDR2 SYGVKD, per germline. The CDR3 reads CAISFGTGVYEQYF. DNA for the CDR3: TGTGCCATCAGCTTCGGGACAGGGGTTTACGAGCAGTACTTC.

V is TRBV5-1 and J is TRBJ2-5, with a possible D match to TRBD2 (5 bases). With the DNA end fitting TRBJ2-7 better, the J assignment may be wrong. Germline CDR1 and CDR2: SGHRS and YFSETQ. The CDR3 consists of 15 residues. The CDR3 nucleotides are TGCGCCAGCAGCTTGGCGGCGGGCTATACCTACGAGCAGTACTTC. Protein product: CASSLAAGYTYEQYF.

V and J are TRBV4-3 and TRBJ2-7; D remains ambiguous. The CDR3 consists of 14 residues. CDR1 and CDR2 from the germline V gene are LGHNA and YSLEER. Trimming took 5 bases from V and 3 from J, leaving 14 bases between them. CDR3 loop: CASSYERGFYEQYF. CDR3 nucleotide sequence: TGCGCCAGCAGCTACGAAAGAGGTTTCTACGAGCAGTACTTC.

As to this clone: Within the sample, other DNA sequences also encode this same CDR3. The V call is TRBV5-4, the J call TRBJ2-1; 13 positions match TRBD2. Germline V gene sequence: CDR1 SGHNT, CDR2 YYREEE (reference sequence). The CDR3 extends over 15 amino acids. V trimming: 4 bases; J trimming: 6 bases; junction bases outside the gene matches: 4. The CDR3 DNA reads TGTGCCAGCAGCCCCGGGACTAGCGGGATCAATGAGCAGTTCTTC. It yields the protein CASSPGTSGINEQFF. Full variable domain (rest looked up from reference TRBV5-4 and TRBJ2-1): ETGVTQSPTHLIKTRGQQVTLRCSSQSGHNTVSWYQQALGQGPQFIFQYYREEENGRGNFPPRFSGLQFPNYSSELNVNALELDDSALYLCASSPGTSGINEQFFGPGTRLTVL.

The chain is built from TRBV7-2 and TRBJ1-1; D gene ambiguous. The germline gives CDR1 SGHTA, CDR2 FQGNSA. The ends were cut back, 4 bases at V and 5 bases at J, with 14 bases in the middle. The CDR3 consists of 14 residues. The CDR3 bases are TGTGCCAGCAGCTCAGAAAACGCGGAAACTGAAGCTTTCTTT. Protein sequence: CASSSENAETEAFF.